What follows is one TCR beta chain and its context. This specimen comes from a study of blood T cell repertoires in COVID-19. This CDR3 contains 15 residues. Trimming cost V 0 bases and J 2 bases, with 11 bases left between them. Germline V lookup: CDR1 SGDLS, CDR2 YYNGEE. Profiled with immunoSEQ multiplex PCR; TCRdb holds only in-frame clones, not every one. This sample has over 85,000 clones, with about 85% found just once. Sequencing was done on a sample of peripheral blood. This TCR was recovered from a human donor in a cohort sampled during active COVID-19. This rearrangement joins TRBV9 to TRBJ1-2; D not resolved. CDR3 amino acids: CASSVGSGFNYGYTF. Written as DNA, the CDR3 is TGTGCCAGCAGCGTAGGATCGGGATTCAACTATGGCTACACCTTC.